The TCR beta chain under discussion was sequenced for a study of vaccination effects on CD4 cells after COVID-19. Antigen-specific CD4+ T cells were expanded with viral peptide pools in the ViraFEST assay before sequencing. Upon completion of more than eight days in culture, CD4+ T cells were isolated. Nucleocapsid antibodies were negative in the vaccine recipients, who had never had SARS-CoV-2 infection. Peptides at 10 ug/ml and IL-2 at 10 IU/ml were added to a few million PBMC per well. Cultures received IL-2 medium that replaced half the medium on days 3 and 7. Of note for this clone: The antigen is not known.

The table came from immunoSEQ multiplex PCR; TCRdb's copy has only in-frame clones and leaves some out. The sample lists 62,000 or so clones, 80% seen once, with roughly an eighth in the top ten. The germline CDR1 and CDR2 sequences are MNHEY and SVGAGI. Trimming cost V 6 bases and J 7 bases; bases outside gene matches: 10. This CDR3 has 14 amino acids. The sequenced sample was CD4+ T cells from PBMCs cultured with SARS-CoV-2 spike peptides, obtained before COVID-19 vaccination. The TCR was taken from a human donor who received a COVID-19 vaccine. The chain links TRBV6-5 to TRBJ1-2, with TRBD1 identical over 8 bases. CDR3 residues: CASRWSTGEAGYTF. CDR3 DNA: TGTGCCAGCAGGTGGTCGACAGGGGAGGCTGGCTACACCTTC.